One and the same sample provided the 2 T cell receptor beta chains below, sequenced in a study of shared clonotypes between healthy human individuals. The repertoire was sequenced with immunoSEQ multiplex PCR; TCRdb's copy has only in-frame clones and lacks some. This table has under 2.5 million clones, around 93% appearing once. The sample taken for sequencing was naive CD4+ T cells from PBMCs. Subset of the sample: CD45RA+ positively selected. These receptors all stem from a young man in good health. Some clones in this sample may be carry-over from other donors' samples.

The V and J genes are TRBV6-1 and TRBJ1-3; D is possibly TRBD1 (6 bases). V lost 4 bases and J lost 7, with 26 bases in between. This CDR3 is built from 18 residues. Germline assignment: CDR1 MNHNS and CDR2 SASEGT. This chain's CDR3 is CASSVRDNRITARNTIYF. The CDR3 DNA is TGTGCCAGCAGTGTCCGGGACAATCGAATAACGGCGAGGAACACCATATATTTT.

V and J are TRBV7-3 and TRBJ2-1; D possibly uses TRBD1 or TRBD2 (5 bases each). CDR1 is SGHTA, CDR2 FQGTGA, per germline. The ends were cut back, 5 bases at V and 6 bases at J, with 20 bases in the middle. The CDR3 is made up of 16 amino acids. The CDR3 sequence: CASSAWGTNSANEQFF. CDR3 DNA: TGTGCCAGCAGCGCCTGGGGCACCAATAGCGCCAATGAGCAGTTCTTC.